The rows below give T cell receptor beta chains drawn from one sample of a study of control samples from healthy donors and cancer patients. Measured with immunoSEQ multiplex PCR; TCRdb has only the in-frame clones, and not every one. Of approximately 100,000 clones in the sample, about 86% were seen once. Sequencing was performed on blood. These receptors were collected from a man aged 30 to 39 in good health. The CDR3 runs from the conserved cysteine through the conserved F or W. The D gene is left open where the match is weak. Where a row states a size, it is once, few, many or the class of an expanded clone; other rows omit it.

D gene,J gene,clone size,V gene,CDR3 protein,CDR3 DNA
TRBD1,TRBJ2-1,NA,TRBV28,CASSLGDRGLYNEQFF,TGTGCCAGCAGTTTAGGTGATAGGGGGCTCTACAATGAGCAGTTCTTC
TRBD1,TRBJ2-7,NA,TRBV10-1,CASSSGRDRGVYEQYF,TGCGCCAGCAGTTCAGGTCGGGACAGGGGGGTTTACGAGCAGTACTTC
TRBD2,TRBJ2-1,NA,TRBV27,CASSPLAGVNEQFF,TGTGCCAGCAGCCCCCTAGCGGGAGTGAATGAGCAGTTCTTC
NA,TRBJ2-7,NA,TRBV13,CASSFRGTSYEQYF,TGTGCCAGCAGCTTCAGGGGTACATCCTACGAGCAGTACTTC
NA,TRBJ2-7,NA,TRBV28,CASSPLDRLGVSYEQYF,TGTGCCAGCAGTCCCTTAGACAGGCTAGGGGTTTCCTACGAGCAGTACTTC
TRBD1,TRBJ2-7,NA,TRBV2,CASGTSGGLGEQYF,TGTGCCAGCGGAACATCAGGGGGTCTGGGGGAGCAGTACTTC
TRBD2,TRBJ2-1,NA,TRBV29-1,CSADVPPGLAESSYNEQFF,TGCAGCGCAGATGTACCCCCGGGACTAGCGGAAAGCTCCTACAATGAGCAGTTCTTC
TRBD1,TRBJ2-3,NA,TRBV19,CASSMGGRGRLSDTQYF,TGTGCCAGTAGTATGGGGGGCAGGGGGCGCTTATCAGATACGCAGTATTTT
NA,TRBJ2-7,NA,TRBV6-5,CASSYRAGDEQYF,TGTGCCAGCAGTTACAGGGCAGGGGACGAGCAGTACTTC
TRBD1,TRBJ2-1,NA,TRBV7-6,CASSRTGYNEQFF,TGTGCCAGCAGCCGGACAGGGTACAATGAGCAGTTCTTC
NA,TRBJ1-1,NA,TRBV27,CASSRGPSDTEAFF,TGTGCCAGCAGTCGGGGCCCCTCGGACACTGAAGCTTTCTTT
NA,TRBJ1-5,NA,TRBV27,CASSLSLADSSNQPQHF,TGTGCCAGCAGTTTATCGCTTGCGGATTCTAGTAATCAGCCCCAGCATTTT
NA,TRBJ2-7,NA,TRBV7-8,CASIGFRTTWEQYF,TGTGCCAGCATCGGATTTAGGACGACCTGGGAGCAGTACTTC
NA,TRBJ1-5,NA,TRBV2,CASSESSSNQPQHF,TGTGCCAGCAGTGAGAGCAGTAGCAATCAGCCCCAGCATTTT
NA,TRBJ1-5,NA,TRBV19,CATSRRAYSNQPQHF,TGTGCCACTTCAAGGCGGGCGTATAGCAATCAGCCCCAGCATTTT
NA,TRBJ2-5,NA,TRBV5-4,CASSSRLGQETQYF,TGTGCCAGCAGCTCCAGACTGGGCCAAGAGACCCAGTACTTC
NA,TRBJ2-3,NA,TRBV29-1,CSGGRVWGNTDTQYF,TGCAGCGGAGGACGGGTTTGGGGGAACACAGATACGCAGTATTTT
TRBD2,TRBJ2-7,NA,TRBV5-4,CASSLSGSFTYEQYF,TGTGCCAGCAGTCTTAGCGGGAGTTTCACCTACGAGCAGTACTTC
TRBD2,TRBJ2-1,NA,TRBV18,CASSPRTSGIINEQFF,TGTGCCAGCTCACCAAGGACTAGCGGGATAATAAATGAGCAGTTCTTC
NA,TRBJ2-1,NA,TRBV12-2,CASLPNYNEQFF,TGTGCAAGTCTTCCTAATTACAATGAGCAGTTCTTC
TRBD2,TRBJ2-2,NA,TRBV7-9,CASRPGLAVPGELFF,TGTGCCAGCAGACCGGGACTAGCGGTTCCCGGGGAGCTGTTTTTT
NA,TRBJ1-2,NA,TRBV20-1,CSAGSPESYTF,TGCAGCGCGGGATCCCCCGAAAGCTACACCTTC
TRBD1,TRBJ2-1,NA,TRBV28,CASSSAGTGEYNEQFF,TGTGCCAGCAGTTCCGCCGGGACAGGGGAGTATAATGAGCAGTTCTTC
NA,TRBJ2-7,NA,TRBV27,CASSHSYEQYF,TGTGCCAGCAGTCACTCCTACGAGCAGTACTTC
NA,TRBJ2-7,NA,TRBV27,CASSFPLGEQYF,TGTGCCAGCAGTTTCCCCCTAGGCGAGCAGTACTTC
TRBD1,TRBJ2-7,NA,TRBV30,CAWSKGTTGGIEQYF,TGTGCCTGGAGTAAGGGGACGACAGGGGGCATCGAGCAGTACTTC
NA,TRBJ1-5,NA,TRBV5-4,CASSFGGTGGAFSNQPQHF,TGTGCCAGCAGCTTCGGTGGAACCGGGGGAGCTTTCTCCAATCAGCCCCAGCATTTT
TRBD1,TRBJ1-1,NA,TRBV28,CASSFRGRLNEAFF,TGTGCCAGCAGTTTCAGGGGGCGACTAAATGAAGCTTTCTTT
NA,TRBJ2-1,NA,TRBV9,CASSVEGVSSYNEQFF,TGTGCCAGCAGCGTAGAGGGAGTGAGCTCCTACAATGAGCAGTTCTTC
NA,TRBJ1-4,NA,TRBV5-1,CASSIRGGNEKLFF,TGCGCCAGCAGCATCAGGGGAGGCAATGAAAAACTGTTTTTT
NA,TRBJ2-5,once,TRBV7-9,CASSFPETQYF,TGTGCCAGCAGCTTCCCCGAGACCCAGTACTTC
NA,TRBJ1-4,NA,TRBV28,CASSSAGTNEKLFF,TGTGCCAGCAGTTCGGCCGGGACTAATGAAAAACTGTTTTTT
NA,TRBJ2-3,NA,TRBV19,CATGTGTDTQYF,TGTGCCACGGGGACGGGCACAGATACGCAGTATTTT
NA,TRBJ2-7,NA,TRBV5-1,CASSLEGILLNEQYF,TGCGCCAGCAGCTTGGAAGGGATCCTCCTAAACGAGCAGTACTTC
NA,TRBJ2-1,NA,TRBV18,CASSPNSGPNNEQFF,TGTGCCAGCTCCCCCAACTCGGGCCCCAACAATGAGCAGTTCTTC
NA,TRBJ2-1,NA,TRBV3-1/TRBV3-2,CASSQDRYRDNEQFF,TGTGCCAGCAGCCAAGATCGGTACAGAGACAATGAGCAGTTCTTC
NA,TRBJ1-1,NA,TRBV5-1,CASSSPPEAMNTEAFF,TGCGCCAGCAGCTCGCCCCCCGAAGCCATGAACACTGAAGCTTTCTTT
NA,TRBJ1-3,few,TRBV15,CATSSVVGNTIYF,TGTGCCACCAGCAGTGTGGTCGGAAACACCATATATTTT
TRBD2,TRBJ2-3,NA,TRBV11-1,CASSKTSGSTDTQYF,TGTGCCAGCAGCAAAACTAGCGGTAGCACAGATACGCAGTATTTT
TRBD1,TRBJ2-7,NA,TRBV6-5,CASSYDRGLNEQYF,TGTGCCAGCAGTTACGACAGGGGGCTGAACGAGCAGTACTTC
NA,TRBJ2-7,NA,TRBV28,CASTLRTSAAPTYEQYF,TGTGCCAGCACCCTTCGGACATCGGCAGCCCCAACCTACGAGCAGTACTTC
TRBD2,TRBJ2-1,NA,TRBV5-1,CASSLAGGPTTAQFF,TGCGCCAGCAGCTTGGCGGGGGGGCCTACCACGGCGCAGTTCTTC
NA,TRBJ2-1,once,TRBV9,CASSVESSSYNEQFF,TGTGCCAGCAGCGTAGAGTCGAGCTCCTACAATGAGCAGTTCTTC
NA,TRBJ1-5,NA,TRBV11-3,CASSLAPNQPQHF,TGTGCCAGCAGCTTAGCCCCCAATCAGCCCCAGCATTTT
NA,TRBJ2-3,NA,TRBV29-1,CSVGSAERYDTQYF,TGCAGCGTTGGATCGGCGGAGCGGTATGATACGCAGTATTTT
NA,TRBJ2-5,NA,TRBV10-3,CAISEYGEETQYF,TGTGCCATCAGTGAATACGGGGAAGAGACCCAGTACTTC
NA,TRBJ2-2,NA,TRBV11-2,CASSQVGVIGELFF,TGTGCCAGCAGCCAAGTTGGTGTGATCGGGGAGCTGTTTTTT
NA,TRBJ2-5,NA,TRBV4-2,CASSQVGVSETQYF,TGTGCCAGCAGCCAAGTTGGGGTTTCAGAGACCCAGTACTTC
TRBD2,TRBJ2-1,NA,TRBV6-5,CASSLGLAGREQFF,TGTGCCAGCAGTTTGGGACTAGCGGGAAGGGAGCAGTTCTTC
TRBD1,TRBJ2-3,NA,TRBV5-1,CASGQVFASTDTQYF,TGCGCCAGCGGACAGGTATTCGCTAGCACAGATACGCAGTATTTT
NA,TRBJ2-1,NA,TRBV21-1,CASSRGPNYNEQFF,TGTGCCAGCAGCAGGGGACCGAATTACAATGAGCAGTTCTTC
NA,TRBJ2-2,NA,TRBV4-3,CASSQEGWAGSGTGELFF,TGCGCCAGCAGCCAAGAAGGTTGGGCAGGGTCTGGCACCGGGGAGCTGTTTTTT